A selection of T cell receptor beta chains follows, all from one sample in a study of blood T cell repertoires in COVID-19. Only in-frame clones appear in the TCRdb table, and some are missing; sequencing was by immunoSEQ multiplex PCR. The sample contains some 210,000 clones, around nine tenths of which appear only once. The sample consisted of peripheral blood. These receptors were collected from a woman between 40 and 50 years old who had recovered from COVID-19. Both conserved end residues are part of each CDR3. The order of the fields is J gene, D gene, clone size, V gene, CDR3 protein, CDR3 DNA. A D gene is named only where the DNA matches it firmly. Clone sizes are given selectively: once, few, many, or a class where the clone is expanded.

j_call: TRBJ2-1; d_call: TRBD1; clone_size: once; v_call: TRBV27; cdr3_aa: CASRNSRGPEQFF; cdr3_nt: TGTGCCAGCAGGAATTCCAGGGGGCCGGAGCAGTTCTTC
j_call: TRBJ1-5; d_call: TRBD1; clone_size: once; v_call: TRBV6-5; cdr3_aa: CASSYSRGQRNQPQHF; cdr3_nt: TGTGCCAGCAGTTACTCGAGGGGACAGCGCAATCAGCCCCAGCATTTT
j_call: TRBJ2-7; d_call: -; clone_size: -; v_call: TRBV11-1; cdr3_aa: CASSLARPTEGYEQYF; cdr3_nt: TGTGCCAGCAGCTTAGCGCGTCCCACCGAGGGCTACGAGCAGTACTTC
j_call: TRBJ1-6; d_call: TRBD1; clone_size: few; v_call: TRBV6-5; cdr3_aa: CASRIRTGNDSPLHF; cdr3_nt: TGTGCCAGCAGAATAAGGACAGGGAATGATTCACCCCTCCACTTT
j_call: TRBJ2-7; d_call: TRBD2; clone_size: -; v_call: TRBV28; cdr3_aa: CASTSPWGGYEQYF; cdr3_nt: TGTGCCAGCACCTCACCCTGGGGGGGCTACGAGCAGTACTTC
j_call: TRBJ1-4; d_call: TRBD1; clone_size: -; v_call: TRBV5-1; cdr3_aa: CASTAGTGNEKLFF; cdr3_nt: TGCGCCAGCACCGCAGGGACAGGGAATGAAAAACTGTTTTTT
j_call: TRBJ1-1; d_call: -; clone_size: -; v_call: TRBV6-4; cdr3_aa: CASSALTGTEAFF; cdr3_nt: TGTGCCAGCAGTGCACTGACGGGGACTGAAGCTTTCTTT
j_call: TRBJ2-7; d_call: -; clone_size: -; v_call: TRBV28; cdr3_aa: CASSRGGSRPYEQYF; cdr3_nt: TGTGCCAGCAGTCGAGGAGGGAGCCGTCCCTACGAGCAGTACTTC
j_call: TRBJ1-5; d_call: -; clone_size: few; v_call: TRBV24-1; cdr3_aa: CATSDGKQGIDQPQHF; cdr3_nt: TGTGCCACCAGTGATGGTAAACAGGGCATCGATCAGCCCCAGCATTTT
j_call: TRBJ1-2; d_call: -; clone_size: -; v_call: TRBV6-5; cdr3_aa: CASSYQGYYGYTF; cdr3_nt: TGTGCCAGCAGTTATCAGGGTTACTATGGCTACACCTTC
j_call: TRBJ1-2; d_call: -; clone_size: -; v_call: TRBV9; cdr3_aa: CASSPQQETNYGYTF; cdr3_nt: TGTGCCAGCAGCCCCCAACAGGAGACTAACTATGGCTACACCTTC
j_call: TRBJ2-1; d_call: -; clone_size: -; v_call: TRBV30; cdr3_aa: CAWSNTARTEQFF; cdr3_nt: TGTGCCTGGAGCAATACGGCACGGACAGAGCAGTTCTTC
j_call: TRBJ2-1; d_call: -; clone_size: -; v_call: TRBV9; cdr3_aa: CASSPTGTKQFF; cdr3_nt: TGTGCCAGCAGCCCAACCGGGACAAAGCAGTTCTTC
j_call: TRBJ1-2; d_call: -; clone_size: -; v_call: TRBV10-3; cdr3_aa: CAISESSRDYGYTF; cdr3_nt: TGTGCCATCAGTGAGTCGTCTCGGGACTATGGCTACACCTTC
j_call: TRBJ2-7; d_call: -; clone_size: -; v_call: TRBV28; cdr3_aa: CASSLFGDFYEQYF; cdr3_nt: TGTGCCAGCAGTTTATTCGGGGATTTCTACGAGCAGTACTTC
j_call: TRBJ1-6; d_call: -; clone_size: few; v_call: TRBV7-9; cdr3_aa: CASSLRTATNSPLHF; cdr3_nt: TGTGCCAGCAGCTTACGGACAGCAACTAATTCACCCCTCCACTTT
j_call: TRBJ2-7; d_call: TRBD2; clone_size: -; v_call: TRBV14; cdr3_aa: CASSQSGDPLTYEQYF; cdr3_nt: TGTGCCAGCAGCCAAAGCGGGGACCCATTGACCTACGAGCAGTACTTC
j_call: TRBJ2-1; d_call: -; clone_size: -; v_call: TRBV7-3; cdr3_aa: CASSLGLASHSEQFF; cdr3_nt: TGTGCCAGCAGCTTAGGGCTAGCGAGCCACTCAGAGCAGTTCTTC
j_call: TRBJ2-1; d_call: TRBD2; clone_size: -; v_call: TRBV2; cdr3_aa: CASSSGLAGYNEQFF; cdr3_nt: TGTGCCAGCAGTTCGGGACTAGCGGGGTACAATGAGCAGTTCTTC
j_call: TRBJ1-5; d_call: TRBD1; clone_size: -; v_call: TRBV6-5; cdr3_aa: CASSYSNRGDQPQHF; cdr3_nt: TGTGCCAGCAGTTACTCGAACAGGGGTGATCAGCCCCAGCATTTT
j_call: TRBJ1-2; d_call: -; clone_size: few; v_call: TRBV3-1/TRBV3-2; cdr3_aa: CASSFRRANYGYTF; cdr3_nt: TGTGCCAGCAGCTTCAGACGGGCTAACTATGGCTACACCTTC
j_call: TRBJ1-4; d_call: -; clone_size: -; v_call: TRBV2; cdr3_aa: CASSEETRVGEKLFF; cdr3_nt: TGTGCCAGCAGTGAAGAGACCAGGGTCGGGGAAAAACTGTTTTTT
j_call: TRBJ1-1; d_call: -; clone_size: -; v_call: TRBV3-1/TRBV3-2; cdr3_aa: CASSQEWGVPEAFF; cdr3_nt: TGTGCCAGCAGCCAAGAGTGGGGGGTGCCTGAAGCTTTCTTT
j_call: TRBJ2-7; d_call: -; clone_size: -; v_call: TRBV3-1/TRBV3-2; cdr3_aa: CASSPQIQETYEQYF; cdr3_nt: TGTGCCAGCAGCCCCCAAATACAGGAAACCTACGAGCAGTACTTC
j_call: TRBJ2-1; d_call: TRBD2; clone_size: -; v_call: TRBV15; cdr3_aa: CATNLGRIAGEFNEQFF; cdr3_nt: TGTGCCACCAACCTGGGCCGTATAGCGGGAGAGTTCAATGAGCAGTTCTTC
j_call: TRBJ2-7; d_call: TRBD1; clone_size: -; v_call: TRBV11-2; cdr3_aa: CASINSGGEDEQYF; cdr3_nt: TGTGCCAGCATAAACTCAGGGGGCGAGGACGAGCAGTACTTC
j_call: TRBJ2-1; d_call: -; clone_size: -; v_call: TRBV3-1/TRBV3-2; cdr3_aa: CASSQDLTAGPYNEQFF; cdr3_nt: TGTGCCAGCAGCCAAGACTTAACGGCGGGACCGTACAATGAGCAGTTCTTC
j_call: TRBJ1-3; d_call: -; clone_size: -; v_call: TRBV19; cdr3_aa: CASSRKLDSSGNTIYF; cdr3_nt: TGTGCCAGTAGCCGAAAACTTGACTCCTCTGGAAACACCATATATTTT
j_call: TRBJ1-2; d_call: TRBD1; clone_size: -; v_call: TRBV4-3; cdr3_aa: CASSQAGDRASGYGYTF; cdr3_nt: TGCGCCAGCAGCCAAGCTGGGGACAGGGCATCTGGCTATGGCTACACCTTC
j_call: TRBJ2-5; d_call: TRBD1; clone_size: -; v_call: TRBV11-2; cdr3_aa: CASSGRDRGIGETQYF; cdr3_nt: TGTGCCAGCAGCGGCCGGGACAGGGGGATTGGAGAGACCCAGTACTTC
j_call: TRBJ2-3; d_call: TRBD2; clone_size: once; v_call: TRBV5-4; cdr3_aa: CASSTVSGRGTDTQYF; cdr3_nt: TGTGCCAGCAGCACGGTGAGCGGGAGGGGCACAGATACGCAGTATTTT
j_call: TRBJ2-1; d_call: TRBD2; clone_size: -; v_call: TRBV6-5; cdr3_aa: CASSYAGEGREQFF; cdr3_nt: TGTGCCAGCAGTTACGCGGGAGAGGGTCGCGAGCAGTTCTTC
j_call: TRBJ1-4; d_call: TRBD1; clone_size: -; v_call: TRBV18; cdr3_aa: CASSRGQGTEKLFF; cdr3_nt: TGTGCCAGCTCACGGGGACAGGGGACTGAAAAACTGTTTTTT
j_call: TRBJ2-1; d_call: -; clone_size: -; v_call: TRBV6-5; cdr3_aa: CASSLSPSSYNEQFF; cdr3_nt: TGTGCCAGCAGTTTAAGTCCGAGCTCCTACAATGAGCAGTTCTTC
j_call: TRBJ1-2; d_call: -; clone_size: -; v_call: TRBV27; cdr3_aa: CASSFLAGSNYGYTF; cdr3_nt: TGTGCCAGCAGTTTTCTGGCAGGCTCTAACTATGGCTACACCTTC
j_call: TRBJ2-7; d_call: TRBD2; clone_size: -; v_call: TRBV5-4; cdr3_aa: CASSPGGAYEQYF; cdr3_nt: TGTGCCAGCAGCCCGGGAGGAGCCTACGAGCAGTACTTC
j_call: TRBJ1-3; d_call: -; clone_size: -; v_call: TRBV6-5; cdr3_aa: CASSYFDGEGNTIYF; cdr3_nt: TGTGCCAGCAGTTACTTCGACGGAGAAGGAAACACCATATATTTT
j_call: TRBJ2-7; d_call: TRBD2; clone_size: -; v_call: TRBV11-2; cdr3_aa: CASSTRLAGVAEQYF; cdr3_nt: TGTGCCAGCAGCACAAGACTAGCGGGAGTTGCCGAGCAGTACTTC
j_call: TRBJ1-3; d_call: -; clone_size: -; v_call: TRBV28; cdr3_aa: CASSSSGARNTIYF; cdr3_nt: TGTGCCAGCAGTTCTAGTGGGGCCCGGAACACCATATATTTT
j_call: TRBJ2-5; d_call: TRBD1; clone_size: -; v_call: TRBV27; cdr3_aa: CASSFWGQGEGGTQYF; cdr3_nt: TGTGCCAGCAGTTTTTGGGGACAGGGGGAGGGGGGGACCCAGTACTTC
j_call: TRBJ2-5; d_call: TRBD1; clone_size: -; v_call: TRBV11-2; cdr3_aa: CASSLDSWDRGQETQYF; cdr3_nt: TGTGCCAGCAGCTTAGATAGTTGGGACAGGGGACAAGAGACCCAGTACTTC
j_call: TRBJ2-1; d_call: TRBD2; clone_size: -; v_call: TRBV11-2; cdr3_aa: CASSLIPAGGLDFGDEQFF; cdr3_nt: TGTGCCAGCAGCTTAATTCCAGCGGGAGGGTTGGACTTCGGTGATGAGCAGTTCTTC
j_call: TRBJ2-2; d_call: -; clone_size: -; v_call: TRBV7-8; cdr3_aa: CASSPGHTKPTGELFF; cdr3_nt: TGTGCCAGCAGCCCTGGACATACGAAGCCAACCGGGGAGCTGTTTTTT
j_call: TRBJ2-1; d_call: -; clone_size: -; v_call: TRBV27; cdr3_aa: CASRRHGEYNEQFF; cdr3_nt: TGTGCCAGCAGACGACACGGGGAATACAATGAGCAGTTCTTC
j_call: TRBJ1-2; d_call: -; clone_size: -; v_call: TRBV7-6; cdr3_aa: CASSFAGGYGYTF; cdr3_nt: TGTGCCAGCAGCTTCGCCGGGGGCTATGGCTACACCTTC